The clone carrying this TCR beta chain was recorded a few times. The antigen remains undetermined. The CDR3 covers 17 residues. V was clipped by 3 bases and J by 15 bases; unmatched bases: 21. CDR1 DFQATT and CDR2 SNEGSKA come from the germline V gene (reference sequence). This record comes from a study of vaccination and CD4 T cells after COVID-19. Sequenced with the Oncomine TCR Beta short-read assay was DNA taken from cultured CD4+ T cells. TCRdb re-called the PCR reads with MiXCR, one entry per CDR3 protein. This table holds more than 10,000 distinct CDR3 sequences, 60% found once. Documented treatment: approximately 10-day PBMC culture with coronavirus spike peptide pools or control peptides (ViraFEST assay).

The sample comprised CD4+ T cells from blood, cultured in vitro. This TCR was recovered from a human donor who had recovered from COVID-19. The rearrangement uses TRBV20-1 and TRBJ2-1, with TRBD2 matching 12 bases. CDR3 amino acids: CSARTSGRASDEMRAFF. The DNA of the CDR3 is TGCAGTGCTAGGACTAGCGGGAGAGCCTCCGACGAAATGAGAGCGTTCTTC.